Listed below are T cell receptor beta chains from one sample, sequenced in a study of neurological immune-mediated disorders. TCRdb independently ran MiXCR on the 5' RACE reads; one entry per CDR3 protein. The sample has about 35,000 distinct CDR3 sequences; about 4.1% are singletons. The sample consisted of PBMCs. The receptors stem from a young man with multiple sclerosis. The CDR3 runs from the conserved cysteine through the conserved F or W. The size field is filled for only some rows; it gives once, few, many or a size class.

v_gene	abundance	j_gene	CDR3aa
TRBV27	many	TRBJ1-6	CASSSRVLLQVLHF
TRBV5-1	-	TRBJ2-3	CASSFSGPERDTQYF
TRBV5-1	few	TRBJ2-3	CASLPTSGGYTQYF
TRBV10-3	many	TRBJ2-7	CAITRGGKYEQYF
TRBV4-3	many	TRBJ2-3	CASSLQAVTDTQYF
TRBV3-1	large	TRBJ1-1	CASSRTRWGQPNTEAFF
TRBV7-8	many	TRBJ1-1	CASSPTGTVNTEAFF
TRBV11-3	many	TRBJ2-7	CASSLGPFEQYF
TRBV9	many	TRBJ2-5	CASSGNPSAGGRETQYF
TRBV20-1	many	TRBJ2-3	CSARPQTRLTDTQYF
TRBV4-2	medium-sized	TRBJ2-6	CASSQDISSGANVLTF
TRBV15	many	TRBJ2-1	CATAEAGHYNEQFF
TRBV3-1	many	TRBJ2-3	CASSPKLAGLTDTQYF
TRBV7-8	many	TRBJ2-7	CASSLAHLPYEQYF
TRBV9	many	TRBJ1-4	CASSALRAGEKLFF
TRBV20-1	many	TRBJ1-2	CSAVGRGKSGYTF
TRBV14	many	TRBJ2-6	CASSQDMASGANVLTF
TRBV29-1	-	TRBJ2-5	CSVTTGTGWETQYF
TRBV20-1	few	TRBJ2-4	CSANKPKAKNIQYF
TRBV20-1	many	TRBJ2-3	CSAREGTSGGPDTQYF
TRBV7-2	many	TRBJ2-5	CASSTQGAQGGETQYF
TRBV29-1	few	TRBJ1-1	CSADMAIGTEAFF